These 8 T cell receptor beta chains share one sample of origin, sequenced in a study of cytomegalovirus exposure and HLA in healthy donors. This table comes from immunoSEQ multiplex PCR, and its TCRdb copy is limited to in-frame clones, with some not included. The data hold 40,000 to 55,000 clones, with over 85% observed a single time. The source material was PBMCs. The source of these receptors is a woman aged 18-35 years in good health and CMV-seronegative.

This clone was observed once. The V call is TRBV20-1, the J call TRBJ2-3; D might be TRBD1 (6 bases). The length of the CDR3 is 11 residues. Trimming removed 6 bases from V and 5 bases from J, with 9 bases in between. Per the germline V gene, CDR1 is DFQATT and CDR2 is SNEGSKA (reference sequence). DNA of the CDR3: TGCAGTGCAAGCAGGGGAGATACGCAGTATTTT. Encoded protein: CSASRGDTQYF.

The chain joins TRBV21-1 to TRBJ2-3; the table's D call, TRBD2, was not checked against the DNA. TRBV21-1 constitutes a pseudogene. The CDR3 sequence is 22 residues long. CDR3 coding DNA: TGTGCCAGCAGCAAAGCTGAGGTTTTGGATACTAGTTGGAGAAGGCACACAGATACGCAGTATTTT. Translating gives CASSKAEVLDTSWRRHTDTQYF.

The chain links TRBV9 to TRBJ1-1; TRBD1 is a possible D gene (5 bases). Germline V gives CDR1 SGDLS, CDR2 YYNGEE. The CDR3 loop spans 13 amino acids. Between the trimmed V and J ends, which lost 0 bases and 6 bases, there was a span of 9 bases. The CDR3 sequence: CASSVAGAAEAFF. In nucleotides, the CDR3 is TGTGCCAGCAGCGTAGCTGGGGCTGCTGAAGCTTTCTTT.

The chain joins TRBV9 to TRBJ1-1, with no clear D. Germline V gene data show CDR1 as SGDLS and CDR2 as YYNGEE. The CDR3 has 15 amino acids. V gave up 0 bases and J gave up 1 base, with 10 bases separating them. Here the CDR3 DNA reads TGTGCCAGCAGCGTAGGGGCTTTGGGGAACACTGAAGCTTTCTTT. Translated: CASSVGALGNTEAFF. Variable domain in full (rest from reference TRBV9 and TRBJ1-1): DSGVTQTPKHLITATGQRVTLRCSPRSGDLSVYWYQQSLDQGLQFLIQYYNGEERAKGNILERFSAQQFPDLHSELNLSSLELGDSALYFCASSVGALGNTEAFFGQGTRLTVV.

The chain joins TRBV11-2 to TRBJ2-1; maybe TRBD2 (6 bases). This CDR3 contains 13 residues. The germline gives CDR1 SGHAT, CDR2 FQNNGV. The germline V and J ends were trimmed by 7 bases and 6 bases, with 13 bases remaining between them. The CDR3 sequence: CASTLGGTNEQFF. The CDR3 DNA follows: TGTGCCAGCACCCTTGGCGGGACCAATGAGCAGTTCTTC.

The chain is built from TRBV2 and TRBJ2-1, with 8 bases matching TRBD1. The germline V gene has CDR1 SNHLY and CDR2 FYNNEI. There are 12 residues in the CDR3. The trim removed 9 bases at V and 2 bases at J, leaving 0 bases unmatched. Here the CDR3 reads CARTGAYNEQFF. The CDR3 DNA is TGTGCCAGGACAGGGGCCTACAATGAGCAGTTCTTC. The complete variable domain, with remaining parts taken from reference TRBV2 and TRBJ2-1, reads EPEVTQTPSHQVTQMGQEVILRCVPISNHLYFYWYRQILGQKVEFLVSFYNNEISEKSEIFDDQFSVERPDGSNFTLKIRSTKLEDSAMYFCARTGAYNEQFFGPGTRLTVL.

The rearrangement links TRBV5-6 to TRBJ1-2; D is ambiguous. Germline CDR1 SGHDT, CDR2 YYEEEE. V gave up 3 bases and J gave up 4 bases, with 19 bases separating them. The CDR3 is 16 amino acids. The CDR3 nucleotides are TGTGCCAGCAGCTCCCGGGATAGGAGATCCATCTATGGCTACACCTTC. Amino acid sequence: CASSSRDRRSIYGYTF.

This chain joins TRBV4-1 and TRBJ2-2; 8 bases are shared with TRBD1. CDR1 and CDR2 from the germline V gene are MGHRA and YSYEKL. The length of the CDR3 is 16 residues. The trim removed 3 bases at V and 2 bases at J, leaving 5 bases unmatched. The CDR3 is CASSHRDRTNTGELFF. The CDR3 bases are TGCGCCAGCAGCCACCGGGACAGGACAAACACCGGGGAGCTGTTTTTT.